The entry below describes one T cell receptor beta chain. Its cognate antigen is unknown. These data belong to a study of vaccination effects on CD4 cells after COVID-19. Study context: Post-vaccine samples followed the second dose by a median of 72 days.

TCRdb's table, derived via immunoSEQ multiplex PCR, lists solely in-frame clones and lacks some. The repertoire consists of 27,000 or so clones, with around 82% occurring once and the leading ten covering 1.4% to 1.5%. Antigen-specific CD4+ T cells were expanded (with viral peptide pools) by the ViraFEST assay ahead of sequencing. Subsequent to a culture period of more than 9 days, CD4+ T cells were isolated. Participants were vaccinated with two doses of either the BNT162b2 or mRNA-1273 vaccine. None of these healthy vaccinees had been infected with SARS-CoV-2 before vaccination. In culture with 8 to 10 IU/ml IL-2 and roughly 9.3 ug/ml peptides, PBMC were grown at some 2 million per well. Fresh IL-2-containing medium replaced half the medium on days 3 and 7. In germline, CDR1 is KGHSH, CDR2 LQKENI. The CDR3 is made up of 17 amino acids. Trimming removed 3 bases at V and 9 bases at J, with 21 bases between.

The chain recombines TRBV18 with TRBJ1-6, with D maybe TRBD1 (6 bases). This specimen was CD4+ T cells from PBMCs cultured with HCoV-NL63 spike peptides, taken after COVID-19 vaccination. This clonotype was obtained from a human donor who received a COVID-19 vaccine. Some clones in this sample may be carry-over from other donors' samples. DNA for the CDR3: TGTGCCAGCTCACCGATCCGGGGGGGAGAAGGGGGTTCACCCCTCCACTTT. Translated: CASSPIRGGEGGSPLHF.